This passage covers 7 T cell receptor beta chains from one sample sequenced in a study of blood T cell repertoires in COVID-19. TCRdb's copy holds only in-frame clones and misses some; the assay was immunoSEQ multiplex PCR. The sample contains over 150,000 clones, just over 85% of which appear only once. Sequencing was performed on PBMCs or T cells enriched from blood (not recorded which). The receptors derive from a woman under 30 who had recovered from COVID-19.

CDR3 bases: TGTGCCAGCAGCCAAGGGACAGGGGATACTGAAGCTTTCTTT. Protein sequence: CASSQGTGDTEAFF. The genes are TRBV3-1 (or the pseudogene TRBV3-2) and TRBJ1-1, with 9 nucleotides matching TRBD1. CDR3 size: 14 residues. Per germline, CDR1 LGHDT and CDR2 YNNKEL (reference sequence). Losses at the gene ends were 1 base for V and 5 bases for J; bases not matched to a gene: 2.

This clone was seen only once. The CDR3 spells CASSKEDRATPQHF. DNA for the CDR3: TGTGCCAGCAGCAAAGAGGACAGGGCGACGCCCCAGCATTTT. V is TRBV6-5 and J is TRBJ1-5; 8 nucleotides agree with TRBD1. The CDR3 spans 14 residues. V dropped 6 bases and J dropped 9; count of bases not matched to a gene: 10. The germline CDR1 and CDR2 sequences are MNHEY and SVGAGI.

About this clone itself: The conserved closing phenylalanine or tryptophan is absent in this CDR3, likely reflecting a read error. The limits of the CDR3 on the DNA are not certain, so only TCRdb's listed CDR3 is given. This chain connects TRBV6-2 or TRBV6-3 to TRBJ1-2; TRBD1, the D gene given by the table, was not confirmed from the DNA. The CDR3 spans 11 residues, counting both ends. In germline, CDR1 is MNHEY, CDR2 SVGEGT. The CDR3 reads CASSYRGTEIL.

The chain links TRBV6-1 to TRBJ1-1; D perhaps matches TRBD1 (5 bases). The length of the CDR3 is 15 residues. Trimming pared 2 bases from V and 2 bases from J, leaving 12 bases between. In germline, CDR1 is MNHNS, CDR2 SASEGT. CDR3 region: CASSELMQGNTEAFF. For the CDR3, the DNA is TGTGCCAGCAGTGAACTGATGCAGGGCAACACTGAAGCTTTCTTT.

The V call is TRBV30, the J call TRBJ2-4, with D uncertain. Trimming shortened V by 5 bases and J by 0 bases, and 5 bases separated the two germline ends. The CDR3 runs to 12 residues. Germline CDR1 and CDR2: GTSNPN and SVGIG (reference sequence). This CDR3 reads CAWDLAKNIQYF. The CDR3, as DNA: TGTGCCTGGGACTTAGCCAAAAACATTCAGTACTTC.

This chain connects TRBV6-2 or TRBV6-3 to TRBJ1-5, with 7 bases lining up with TRBD1. V dropped 2 bases and J dropped 7; count of bases not matched to a gene: 5. Germline CDR1 is MNHEY and CDR2 is SVGEGT. CDR3 size: 14 residues. This chain's CDR3 is CASSYDRVGQPQHF. The CDR3 DNA follows: TGTGCCAGCAGTTACGACAGGGTTGGACAGCCCCAGCATTTT.

On this clone: At one end the junction does not follow the germline gene, possibly because of a read error. This chain uses TRBV28 with TRBJ2-7, with 7 bases identical to TRBD2. Germline CDR1 and CDR2: MDHEN and SYDVKM. This CDR3 comprises 11 residues. The CDR3 reads CASSRLAWLHF. The CDR3 coding sequence is TGTGCCAGCAGTAGACTAGCCTGGTTGCACTTC. The full variable domain, rest sourced from reference TRBV28 and TRBJ2-7, is DVKVTQSSRYLVKRTGEKVFLECVQDMDHENMFWYRQDPGLGLRLIYFSYDVKMKEKGDIPEGYSVSREKKERFSLILESASTNQTSMYLCASSRLAWLHFGPGTRLTVT.